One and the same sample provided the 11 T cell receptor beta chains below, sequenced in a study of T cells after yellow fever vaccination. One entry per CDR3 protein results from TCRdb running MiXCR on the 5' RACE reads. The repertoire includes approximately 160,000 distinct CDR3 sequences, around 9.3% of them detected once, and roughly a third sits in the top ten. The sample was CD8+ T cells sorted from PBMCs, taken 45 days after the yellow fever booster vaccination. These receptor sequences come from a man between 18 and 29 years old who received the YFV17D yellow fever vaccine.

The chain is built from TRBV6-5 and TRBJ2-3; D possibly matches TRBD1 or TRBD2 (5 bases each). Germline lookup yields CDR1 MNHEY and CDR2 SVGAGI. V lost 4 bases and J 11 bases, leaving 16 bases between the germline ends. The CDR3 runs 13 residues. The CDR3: CASSWGTLEKQYF. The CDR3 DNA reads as TGTGCCAGCAGTTGGGGGACCCTAGAAAAGCAGTATTTT.

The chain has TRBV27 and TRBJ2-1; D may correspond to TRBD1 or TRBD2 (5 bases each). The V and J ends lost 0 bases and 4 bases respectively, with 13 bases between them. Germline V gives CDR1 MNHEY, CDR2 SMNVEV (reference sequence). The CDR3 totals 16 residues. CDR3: CASSLSGVSGYNEQFF. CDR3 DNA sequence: TGTGCCAGCAGTTTATCGGGGGTGTCCGGGTACAATGAGCAGTTCTTC.

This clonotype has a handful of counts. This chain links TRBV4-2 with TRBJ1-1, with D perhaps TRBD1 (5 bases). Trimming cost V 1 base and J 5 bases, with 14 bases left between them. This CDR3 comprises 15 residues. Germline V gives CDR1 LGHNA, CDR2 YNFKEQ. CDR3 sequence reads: CASSQGEGRDTEAFF. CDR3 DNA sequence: TGTGCCAGCAGCCAAGGGGAGGGGCGCGATACTGAAGCTTTCTTT.

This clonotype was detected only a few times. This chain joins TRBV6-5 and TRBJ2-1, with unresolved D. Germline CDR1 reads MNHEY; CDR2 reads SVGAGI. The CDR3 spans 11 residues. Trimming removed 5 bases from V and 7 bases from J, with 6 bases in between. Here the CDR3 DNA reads TGTGCCAGCAGTACCGATAATGAGCAGTTCTTC. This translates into CASSTDNEQFF.

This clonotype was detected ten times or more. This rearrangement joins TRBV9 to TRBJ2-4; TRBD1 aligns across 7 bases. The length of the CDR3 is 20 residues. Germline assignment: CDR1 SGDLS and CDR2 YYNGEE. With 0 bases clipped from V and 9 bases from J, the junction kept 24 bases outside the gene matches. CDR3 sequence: CASSVASPHYIGTAVSIQYF. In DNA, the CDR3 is TGTGCCAGCAGCGTAGCATCACCGCACTACATTGGGACAGCCGTGAGCATTCAGTACTTC. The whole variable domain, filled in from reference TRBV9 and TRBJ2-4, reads DSGVTQTPKHLITATGQRVTLRCSPRSGDLSVYWYQQSLDQGLQFLIQYYNGEERAKGNILERFSAQQFPDLHSELNLSSLELGDSALYFCASSVASPHYIGTAVSIQYFGAGTRLSVL.

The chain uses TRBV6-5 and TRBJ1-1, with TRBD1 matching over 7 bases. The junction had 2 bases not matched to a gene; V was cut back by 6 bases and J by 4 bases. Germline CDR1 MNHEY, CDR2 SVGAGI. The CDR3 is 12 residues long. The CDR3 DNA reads TGTGCCAGCAGCCACAGGGGCACTGAAGCTTTCTTT. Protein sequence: CASSHRGTEAFF.

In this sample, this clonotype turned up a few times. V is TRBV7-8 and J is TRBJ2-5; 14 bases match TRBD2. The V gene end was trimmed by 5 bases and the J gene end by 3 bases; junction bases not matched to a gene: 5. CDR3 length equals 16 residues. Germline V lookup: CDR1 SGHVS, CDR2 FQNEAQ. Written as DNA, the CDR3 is TGTGCCAGCAGCCGGGGACTAGCGGGGGTTAAAGAGACCCAGTACTTC. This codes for CASSRGLAGVKETQYF.

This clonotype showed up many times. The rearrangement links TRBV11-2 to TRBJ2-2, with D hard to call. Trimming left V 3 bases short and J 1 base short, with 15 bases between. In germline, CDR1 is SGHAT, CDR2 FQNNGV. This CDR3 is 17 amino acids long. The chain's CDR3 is CASSFSPRAMNTGELFF. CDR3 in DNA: TGTGCCAGCAGCTTCAGTCCTCGGGCTATGAACACCGGGGAGCTGTTTTTT.

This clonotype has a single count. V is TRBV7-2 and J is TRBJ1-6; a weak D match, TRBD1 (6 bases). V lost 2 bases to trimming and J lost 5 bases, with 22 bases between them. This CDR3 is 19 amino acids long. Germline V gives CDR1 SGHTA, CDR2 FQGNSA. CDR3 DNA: TGTGCCAGCAGCTTACAGGCAGTAAGGGGGGCCGCGGATAATTCACCCCTCCACTTT. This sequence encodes CASSLQAVRGAADNSPLHF.

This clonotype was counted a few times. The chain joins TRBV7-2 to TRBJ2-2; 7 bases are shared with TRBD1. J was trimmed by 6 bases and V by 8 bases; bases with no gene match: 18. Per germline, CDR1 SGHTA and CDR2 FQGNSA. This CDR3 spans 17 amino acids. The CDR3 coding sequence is TGTGCCAGCTCTCCCCTCCCAGGGACAGCCTTTTCCGGGGAGCTGTTTTTT. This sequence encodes CASSPLPGTAFSGELFF.

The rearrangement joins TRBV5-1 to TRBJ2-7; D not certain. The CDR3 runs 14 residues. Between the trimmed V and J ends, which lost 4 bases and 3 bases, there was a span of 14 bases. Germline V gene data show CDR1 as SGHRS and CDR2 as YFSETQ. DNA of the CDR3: TGCGCCAGCAGCGGCGAGGCGTCTGTCTACGAGCAGTACTTC. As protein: CASSGEASVYEQYF. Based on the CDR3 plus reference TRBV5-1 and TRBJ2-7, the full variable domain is KAGVTQTPRYLIKTRGQQVTLSCSPISGHRSVSWYQQTPGQGLQFLFEYFSETQRNKGNFPGRFSGRQFSNSRSEMNVSTLELGDSALYLCASSGEASVYEQYFGPGTRLTVT.